This TCR beta chain comes out of a study of blood T cell repertoires in COVID-19. Clones were sequenced by immunoSEQ multiplex PCR, and TCRdb holds only the in-frame ones, with some missing. The repertoire consists of about 150,000 clones, with over 80% occurring once and the leading ten covering about 2.5%. V lost 5 bases and J 3 bases, leaving 14 bases between the germline ends. The CDR3 has 15 residues. Looked up from germline, CDR1 is MNHEY and CDR2 is SVGAGI. Sequencing was done on a sample of peripheral blood. This TCR derives from a man between 45 and 60 years old with active COVID-19. V and J are TRBV6-5 and TRBJ1-3; D is perhaps TRBD1 (5 bases). The DNA for the CDR3 is TGTGCCAGCAGTCGTCAGGGATTCAGTGGAAACACCATATATTTT. Its translation is CASSRQGFSGNTIYF.